This T cell receptor (beta chain) originates from a study of OX40 agonist ivuxolimab in advanced cancers. The study's findings and limits: At 0.1 to 3.0 mg/kg and by week 6, clonal expansion occurred in CD4+ and CD8+ blood T cells.

From germline, CDR1 is MNHEY and CDR2 SVGAGI. The V gene end was trimmed by 7 bases and the J gene end by 4 bases; junction bases not matched to a gene: 7. This CDR3 comprises 15 residues. The study sampled blood at baseline, cycle 4 day 1, and cycle 7 day 1. This clone was seen only once. What it binds is unknown. Generated by immunoSEQ multiplex PCR, the TCRdb table keeps only in-frame clones and is missing some. The sample yields around 69,000 clones, 80% to 90% seen once. The TCR comes from an adult with an advanced solid tumor such as melanoma, head and neck, liver or kidney cancer. The V call is TRBV6-5, the J call TRBJ2-5; 12 nucleotides line up with TRBD2. The sample consisted of CD4+ or CD8+ T cells sorted from blood, taken in a trial of the OX40 agonist ivuxolimab. CDR3 protein: CASINLAGGSETQYF. The CDR3 nucleotides are TGTGCCAGCATCAATCTAGCGGGAGGGTCAGAGACCCAGTACTTC.